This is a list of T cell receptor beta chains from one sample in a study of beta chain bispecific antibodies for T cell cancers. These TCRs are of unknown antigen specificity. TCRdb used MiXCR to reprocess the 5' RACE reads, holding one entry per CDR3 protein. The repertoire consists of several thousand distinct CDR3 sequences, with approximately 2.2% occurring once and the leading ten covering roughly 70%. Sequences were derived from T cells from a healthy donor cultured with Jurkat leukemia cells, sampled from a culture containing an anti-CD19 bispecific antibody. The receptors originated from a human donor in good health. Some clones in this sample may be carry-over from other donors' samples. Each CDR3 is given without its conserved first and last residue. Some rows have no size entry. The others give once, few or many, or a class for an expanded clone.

CDR3: ASSLLGSTDTQY
J: TRBJ2-3
V: TRBV28
size: few

CDR3: ASSSGQPQH
J: TRBJ1-5
V: TRBV12-3/TRBV12-4
size: many

CDR3: ASSVSGGPVSYEQY
J: TRBJ2-7
V: TRBV9
size: many

CDR3: ASSPASNGNYEQY
J: TRBJ2-7
V: TRBV5-1
size: many

CDR3: ASSLSPGDQETQY
J: TRBJ2-5
V: TRBV5-1
size: many

CDR3: SITVDNEAF
J: TRBJ1-1
V: TRBV29-1
size: many

CDR3: ASSYRATYEQY
J: TRBJ2-7
V: TRBV25-1
size: many

CDR3: ASSLMTGTNSPLH
J: TRBJ1-6
V: TRBV27
size: many

CDR3: ASSPGQSGNTIY
J: TRBJ1-3
V: TRBV27
size: many

CDR3: ASSQEKGGGELF
J: TRBJ2-2
V: TRBV5-4
size: .

CDR3: SVLHKHPGQLNYGYT
J: TRBJ1-2
V: TRBV29-1
size: many

CDR3: ASSVDGLGNTIY
J: TRBJ1-3
V: TRBV5-1
size: many

CDR3: ATSREPGTNTGELF
J: TRBJ2-2
V: TRBV15
size: medium-sized

CDR3: ASSFRGPTDTQY
J: TRBJ2-3
V: TRBV5-4
size: few

CDR3: SARDSPAGHEQF
J: TRBJ2-1
V: TRBV20-1
size: medium-sized

CDR3: ASSPGLAGGTGELF
J: TRBJ2-2
V: TRBV3-1
size: many

CDR3: ATITTGGWVTEAF
J: TRBJ1-1
V: TRBV19
size: .

CDR3: ALNSGNTIY
J: TRBJ1-3
V: TRBV10-3
size: many

CDR3: ASSIGDSYEQY
J: TRBJ2-7
V: TRBV19
size: many

CDR3: ASSPTSGGAGETQY
J: TRBJ2-5
V: TRBV3-1
size: many

CDR3: ASSMGQVDSYGYT
J: TRBJ1-2
V: TRBV19
size: many

CDR3: ATDDRAEQY
J: TRBJ2-7
V: TRBV19
size: many

CDR3: SVVGRTEGTQY
J: TRBJ2-5
V: TRBV29-1
size: many

CDR3: ASSWETTGPRGTGELF
J: TRBJ2-2
V: TRBV5-1
size: many

CDR3: ASSLAEDYEQY
J: TRBJ2-7
V: TRBV5-1
size: many

CDR3: ASSYSSPYEQY
J: TRBJ2-7
V: TRBV6-5
size: many

CDR3: ASSLEFGAGDLDGYT
J: TRBJ1-2
V: TRBV5-6
size: many

CDR3: ASSLDRGWVSYNEQF
J: TRBJ2-1
V: TRBV5-5
size: many

CDR3: ASSYSGKGGNQPQH
J: TRBJ1-5
V: TRBV6-5
size: many

CDR3: ASSLTLGNSPLH
J: TRBJ1-6
V: TRBV7-3
size: many

CDR3: ASSLPLRTAPYEQY
J: TRBJ2-7
V: TRBV5-5
size: many